One sample yielded the 24 T cell receptor beta chains listed below, sequenced in a study of tumor-infiltrating lymphocytes in primary liver carcinoma. Using a constant-region primer together with ProtoScript II reverse transcriptase, TCR beta cDNA was made from 500 ng of total RNA. It was through three nested multiplex PCR rounds of slightly modified ARM-PCR that TCR beta libraries arose. In the first two PCR rounds, TRBV1-TRBV30 forward primers were paired with a C-beta reverse primer, and each round lasted approximately 9 cycles. TCRdb re-analysed the multiplex PCR reads in MiXCR, keeping a single row per CDR3 protein. The sample shows fewer than 350,000 distinct CDR3 sequences, 55% to 65% of them seen only once. Unsorted whole blood supplied the RNA, and germline DNA was extracted too. The material sequenced was peripheral blood. The origin of the receptors is a man between 35 and 55 years old with primary liver carcinoma and hepatitis B virus infection.

This clonotype was found many times. The rearrangement uses TRBV6-5 and TRBJ2-1; the match to TRBD1 covers 7 bases. In germline, CDR1 is MNHEY, CDR2 SVGAGI. The CDR3 is 15 residues long. Trimming removed 6 bases from V and 9 bases from J; junction bases left unmatched: 14. The CDR3: CASRRGQIETSEQFF. CDR3 coding DNA: TGTGCCAGCAGGAGGGGACAGATTGAGACGAGTGAGCAGTTCTTC.

V usage is TRBV29-1 and J usage is TRBJ2-1, with D possibly being TRBD1 or TRBD2 (6 bases each). The V and J ends lost 6 bases and 7 bases respectively, with 16 bases between them. This CDR3 region has 13 residues. Germline CDR1 reads SQVTM; CDR2 reads ANQGSEA. CDR3 DNA sequence: TGCAGCGTGGAGACCCGGGGGCCTAATGAGCAGTTCTTC. It encodes CSVETRGPNEQFF.

Remarks on this clonotype: The junction shows a germline mismatch at one end, possibly a read error. The chain recombines TRBV4-2 with TRBJ2-3; unclear D gene. Germline V lookup: CDR1 LGHNA, CDR2 YNFKEQ. The CDR3 totals 15 residues. The DNA for the CDR3 is TGTGCCAGCAACCCTAAGGCGGTACTCGCAGATACGCAGTATTTC. Amino acid sequence: CASNPKAVLADTQYF.

As concerns this clonotype: One junction end disagrees with the germline gene, perhaps due to a read error. The V call is TRBV29-1, the J call TRBJ1-4, with unresolved D. The CDR3 covers 12 residues. Per germline, CDR1 SQVTM and CDR2 ANQGSEA. The CDR3 nucleotides read TGCAGCGTTGAGTCCGCTAATGAAAAGCTGCTTTTT. Its translation is CSVESANEKLLF.

Details on this clonotype: Compared with germline, one end of the junction differs, possibly owing to a read error. The DNA for the CDR3 is TGTGCCAGTAGCTTAGCGCTAGGCCAAGAGACCCAGTACTTC. Its protein product is CASSLALGQETQYF. The rearrangement joins TRBV7-9 to TRBJ2-5, with D possibly matching TRBD2 (5 bases). CDR1 SEHNR and CDR2 FQNEAQ come from the germline V gene (reference sequence). This CDR3 comprises 14 residues.

This clonotype appeared a few times. This chain links TRBV14 with TRBJ1-1; a weak D match, TRBD1 (5 bases). This CDR3 is 14 amino acids long. The V end was cut by 0 bases, the J end by 4 bases, with 9 bases between. Per the germline V gene, CDR1 is SGHDN and CDR2 is FVKESK. Here the CDR3 reads CASSQDGRGTEAFF. As DNA, the CDR3 is TGTGCCAGCAGCCAAGACGGGAGGGGCACTGAAGCTTTCTTT.

About this clonotype itself: Because it lacks the conserved phenylalanine or tryptophan at the end, this CDR3 is likely a read error. The chain has TRBV14 and TRBJ1-1; D may be TRBD1 (5 bases). This CDR3 is 14 amino acids long. Looked up from germline, CDR1 is SGHDN and CDR2 is FVKESK. Trimming pared 0 bases from V and 4 bases from J, leaving 9 bases between. The CDR3 DNA is TGTGCCAGCAGCCAAGACGGGAGGGGCACTGAAGCTTTCTAT. Translating it yields CASSQDGRGTEAFY.

On this clonotype itself: The conserved phenylalanine or tryptophan is not found at the CDR3 terminus, so this likely reflects a read error. The CDR3 nucleotides read TGTGCCAGCAGCTTATCCTACGATCAGTACTTA. Translating gives CASSLSYDQYL. V and J are TRBV7-8 and TRBJ2-7; the D is unclear. Germline assignment: CDR1 SGHVS and CDR2 FQNEAQ. CDR3 length: 11 amino acids.

A note on this clonotype: A read error may be the cause here, since a much bigger clone is one base away. The rearrangement uses TRBV6-5 and TRBJ2-3, with 12 bases identical to TRBD2. CDR1 is MNHEY and CDR2 is SVGAGI in the germline V gene. V was pared by 7 bases and J by 5 bases, with 7 bases of the junction left unmatched. There are 15 residues in the CDR3. The CDR3 bases are TGTGCCAGCATTCCCGGACTAGCGGGATTAGATACGCAGTATTTT. This sequence encodes CASIPGLAGLDTQYF.

The chain has TRBV5-8 and TRBJ2-5; 9 nucleotides align to TRBD2. With V trimmed by 0 bases and J by 7 bases, 10 bases remained unmatched. The CDR3 has 16 residues. Germline-derived CDR1 and CDR2 are SGHTS and YDEGEE. The CDR3 loop is CASSLGAGGFGGTQYF. The CDR3 DNA reads as TGTGCCAGCAGCTTGGGCGCGGGAGGGTTTGGAGGGACCCAGTACTTC. Looking up the rest from reference TRBV5-8 and TRBJ2-5 gives the full variable domain: EAGVTQSPTHLIKTRGQQATLRCSPISGHTSVYWYQQALGLGLQFLLWYDEGEERNRGNFPPRFSGRQFPNYSSELNVNALELEDSALYLCASSLGAGGFGGTQYFGPGTRLLVL.

To note about this clonotype: Germline and junction disagree at one end, which may indicate a read error. The chain joins TRBV29-1 to TRBJ2-7, with D tentatively TRBD2 (5 bases). The CDR3 consists of 11 residues. Germline CDR1 reads SQVTM; CDR2 reads ANQGSEA. The CDR3 bases are TGTAGCGTTAGACGGTCCGGTGAGCAGTACTTC. Translation: CSVRRSGEQYF.

A few counts support this clonotype. V usage is TRBV30 and J usage is TRBJ1-3; D not resolved. Per germline, CDR1 GTSNPN and CDR2 SVGIG (reference sequence). CDR3 length: 12 residues. V was pared by 4 bases and J by 7 bases, with 11 bases between. CDR3 in amino acids: CAWNPPGNTIYF. In DNA form, the CDR3 reads TGTGCCTGGAACCCCCCAGGCAACACCATATATTTT. Full variable domain (rest looked up from reference TRBV30 and TRBJ1-3): SQTIHQWPATLVQPVGSPLSLECTVEGTSNPNLYWYRQAAGRGLQLLFYSVGIGQISSEVPQNLSASRPQDRQFILSSKKLLLSDSGFYLCAWNPPGNTIYFGEGSWLTVV.

As concerns this clonotype: A much more abundant neighbour one base away suggests this may be a read error. The CDR3 does not close with the conserved phenylalanine or tryptophan, likely indicating a read error. V usage is TRBV4-2 and J usage is TRBJ2-2; TRBD2 might be the D (6 bases). The germline V and J ends were trimmed by 3 bases and 9 bases, with 17 bases remaining between them. CDR3 length: 15 residues. Germline V gene lookup returns CDR1 LGHNA and CDR2 YNFKEQ. For the CDR3, the DNA is TGTGCCAGCAGCCACACGACTAGAGATGTGAGGGAGCTGTTTTTA. Its protein product is CASSHTTRDVRELFL.

The chain employs TRBV6-1 and TRBJ2-7; 7 bases line up with TRBD1. CDR3 size: 14 residues. V shed 5 bases and J 2 bases; nucleotides not matched to a gene: 6. Per the germline V gene, CDR1 is MNHNS and CDR2 is SASEGT. CDR3 protein: CASSTGTVPYEQYF. CDR3 nucleotides: TGTGCCAGCAGTACCGGGACAGTTCCCTACGAGCAGTACTTC.

About this clonotype itself: A clone one base away is much larger, so this may be a read error. The CDR3 carries no conserved terminal phenylalanine or tryptophan, so it likely arises from a read error. The chain couples TRBV6-5 to TRBJ2-7; D could derive from TRBD1 or TRBD2 (5 bases each). CDR1 and CDR2 (germline): MNHEY, SVGAGI. CDR3 size: 13 residues. V shed 6 bases and J shed 6 bases, with 15 bases lying between them. Here the CDR3 DNA reads TGTGCCAGCAGCCCCGGGCCCGGGACCGAGCAGTACCTC. Amino acids: CASSPGPGTEQYL.

Details on this clonotype: This may be a read error: a much more frequent sequence differs by one nucleotide. The V call is TRBV6-5, the J call TRBJ2-7; D may match TRBD1 or TRBD2 (5 bases each). The CDR3 covers 15 residues. The V gene's germline CDR1 is MNHEY and CDR2 SVGAGI. The CDR3 loop is CTSSPGPLGPYEQYF. The CDR3 coding sequence is TGTACCAGCAGCCCGGGACCTCTAGGCCCCTACGAGCAGTACTTC.

CDR3 protein: CASSESLAAYNEQFF. The CDR3 coding sequence is TGTGCCAGCAGTGAAAGCCTAGCGGCCTACAATGAGCAGTTCTTC. The V and J genes are TRBV2 and TRBJ2-1; 7 nucleotides agree with TRBD2. Germline CDR1 is SNHLY and CDR2 is FYNNEI. The CDR3 is 15 residues long. After removal of 2 bases from V and 2 bases from J, the junction contained 3 bases not matched to a gene.

Points on this clonotype: A much larger clone differs by one base, so this may be a read error. The chain is built from TRBV6-5 and TRBJ2-1; weak D call: TRBD1 (5 bases). The germline CDR1 and CDR2 sequences are MNHEY and SVGAGI. The CDR3 is 16 residues long. Trimming left V 6 bases short and J 0 bases short, with 15 bases between. CDR3 in amino acids: CASSMAGLSSYNEQFF. CDR3 coding DNA: TGTGCCAGCAGCATGGCAGGGTTAAGCTCCTACAATGAGCAGTTCTTC.

About this clonotype itself: One junction end does not reproduce the germline sequence, and a read error may be involved. CDR3 residues: CANSLTWGAVGELFF. The CDR3 nucleotides read TGTGCCAACAGCCTTACATGGGGCGCCGTCGGGGAGCTGTTTTTT. This chain joins TRBV11-2 and TRBJ2-2; tentatively, D is TRBD1 (5 bases). This CDR3 is 15 amino acids long. From germline, CDR1 is SGHAT and CDR2 FQNNGV.

The V call is TRBV5-6, the J call TRBJ2-7; D might be TRBD2 (6 bases). Germline CDR1 SGHDT, CDR2 YYEEEE. The CDR3 sequence is 14 residues long. V lost 1 base to trimming and J lost 6 bases, with 14 bases between them. The CDR3 coding sequence is TGTGCCAGCAGCTTGTGGTTGGGGGGTCTCGAGCAGTACTTC. It codes for CASSLWLGGLEQYF.

The rearrangement joins TRBV7-3 to TRBJ2-2; no clear D gene. CDR1 is SGHTA, CDR2 FQGTGA, per germline. V was trimmed by 5 bases and J by 0 bases, leaving 10 bases between them. CDR3 length equals 15 residues. CDR3 region: CASSPDISNTGELFF. For the CDR3, the DNA is TGTGCCAGCAGCCCCGACATTTCGAACACCGGGGAGCTGTTTTTT.

Remarks on this clonotype: The junction shows a germline mismatch at one end, possibly a read error. The chain combines TRBV6-2 or TRBV6-3 with TRBJ2-1, with D possibly matching TRBD1 (5 bases). Germline CDR1 and CDR2: MNHEY and SVGEGT. This CDR3 has 17 residues. The CDR3 is CVSTSSQSQGHYNEQFF. The CDR3 region has the DNA TGTGTCAGCACTTCATCACAGTCCCAGGGCCACTACAATGAGCAGTTCTTC.

On this clonotype itself: This may stem from a read error, because a much larger clone lies one nucleotide away. This chain joins TRBV29-1 and TRBJ2-7, with D perhaps TRBD1 or TRBD2 (5 bases each). Germline V CDR1 and CDR2: SQVTM, ANQGSEA. This CDR3 region has 13 residues. With 6 bases removed from V and 7 bases from J, the gap between germline ends came to 19 bases. CDR3 DNA sequence: TGCAGCGTCCGAGAGGGGCGAATGACGGAGCAGTACTTC. It is translated as CSVREGRMTEQYF.

As for this clonotype: This sequence may be a read error, since a much larger clone differs from it by one base. The chain couples TRBV6-2 or TRBV6-3 to TRBJ2-7; D may be TRBD2 (5 bases). The V end was cut by 6 bases, the J end by 5 bases, with 20 bases between. The CDR3 has 15 residues. Per germline, CDR1 MNHEY and CDR2 SVGEGT. CDR3 in DNA: TGTGCCAGCAGAGAGTTGGGCGACGGAGGCGACGAGCAGTACTTC. Translation gives CASRELGDGGDEQYF.